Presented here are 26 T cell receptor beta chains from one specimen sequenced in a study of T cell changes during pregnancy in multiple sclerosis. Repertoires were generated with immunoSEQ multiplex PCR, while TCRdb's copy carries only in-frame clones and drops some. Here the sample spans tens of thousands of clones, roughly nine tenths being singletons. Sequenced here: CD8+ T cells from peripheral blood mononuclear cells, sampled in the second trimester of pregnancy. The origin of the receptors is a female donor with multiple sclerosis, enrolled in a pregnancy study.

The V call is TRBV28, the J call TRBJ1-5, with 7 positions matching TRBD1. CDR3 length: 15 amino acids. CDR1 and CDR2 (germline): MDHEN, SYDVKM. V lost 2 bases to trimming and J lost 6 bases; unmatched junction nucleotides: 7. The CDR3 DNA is TGTGCCAGCAGTTTACGCAGGGGGGAATTTCAGCCCCAGCATTTT. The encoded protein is CASSLRRGEFQPQHF.

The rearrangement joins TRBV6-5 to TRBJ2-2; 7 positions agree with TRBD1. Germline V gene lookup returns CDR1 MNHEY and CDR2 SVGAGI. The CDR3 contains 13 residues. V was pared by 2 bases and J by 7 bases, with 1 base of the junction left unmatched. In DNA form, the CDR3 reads TGTGCCAGCAGTTACAGGGGGCTCGGGGAGCTGTTTTTT. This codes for CASSYRGLGELFF.

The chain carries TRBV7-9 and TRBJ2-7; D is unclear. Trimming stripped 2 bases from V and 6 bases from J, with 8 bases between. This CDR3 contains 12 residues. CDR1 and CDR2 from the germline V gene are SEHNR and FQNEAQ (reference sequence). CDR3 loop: CASSLSQVEQYF. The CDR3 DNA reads TGTGCCAGCAGCTTAAGCCAGGTCGAGCAGTACTTC.

CDR3 sequence: CASSGALQGLNTEAFF. The CDR3 nucleotides are TGTGCCAGCAGCGGTGCGCTGCAGGGGTTGAACACTGAAGCTTTCTTT. The J gene is TRBJ1-1, the V gene TRBV5-6; TRBD1 is a possible D gene (6 bases). V was cut by 4 bases and J by 0 bases, with 16 bases left in between. CDR3 length: 16 amino acids. Germline-derived CDR1 and CDR2 are SGHDT and YYEEEE.

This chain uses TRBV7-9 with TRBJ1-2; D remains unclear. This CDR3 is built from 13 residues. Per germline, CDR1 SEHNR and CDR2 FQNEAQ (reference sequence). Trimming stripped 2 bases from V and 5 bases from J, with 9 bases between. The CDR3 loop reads CASSLSNAYGYTF. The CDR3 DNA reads TGTGCCAGCAGCTTATCTAATGCTTATGGCTACACCTTC.

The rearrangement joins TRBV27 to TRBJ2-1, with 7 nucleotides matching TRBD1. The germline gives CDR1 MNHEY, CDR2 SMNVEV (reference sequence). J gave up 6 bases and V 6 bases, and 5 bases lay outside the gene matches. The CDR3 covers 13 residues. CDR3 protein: CASRPGTANEQFF. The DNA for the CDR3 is TGTGCCAGCAGACCTGGGACAGCCAATGAGCAGTTCTTC.

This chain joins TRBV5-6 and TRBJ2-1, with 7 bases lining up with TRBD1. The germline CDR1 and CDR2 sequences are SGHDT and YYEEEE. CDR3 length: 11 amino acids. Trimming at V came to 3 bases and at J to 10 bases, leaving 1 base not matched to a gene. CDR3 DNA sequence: TGTGCCAGCAGCTCAGGGGGAGAGCAGTTCTTC. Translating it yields CASSSGGEQFF.

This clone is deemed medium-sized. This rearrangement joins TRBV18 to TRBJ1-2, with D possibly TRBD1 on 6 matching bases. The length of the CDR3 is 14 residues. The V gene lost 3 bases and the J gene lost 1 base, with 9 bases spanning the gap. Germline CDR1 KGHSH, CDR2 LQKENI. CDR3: CASSPGQLNYGYTF. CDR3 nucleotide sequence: TGTGCCAGCTCACCCGGACAGCTTAACTATGGCTACACCTTC.

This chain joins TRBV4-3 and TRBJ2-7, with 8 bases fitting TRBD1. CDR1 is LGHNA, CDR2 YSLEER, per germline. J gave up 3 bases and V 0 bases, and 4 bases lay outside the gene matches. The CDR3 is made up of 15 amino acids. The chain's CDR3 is CASSQEDREDYEQYF. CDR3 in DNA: TGCGCCAGCAGCCAAGAGGACAGGGAAGACTACGAGCAGTACTTC.

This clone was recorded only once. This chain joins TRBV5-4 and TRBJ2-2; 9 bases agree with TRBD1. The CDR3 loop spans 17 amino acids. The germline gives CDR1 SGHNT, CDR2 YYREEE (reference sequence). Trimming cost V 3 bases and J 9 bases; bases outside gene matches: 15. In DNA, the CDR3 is TGTGCCAGCAGCTCGACGGACAGGGGCGCCCTGGACCGGGAGCTGTTTTTT. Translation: CASSSTDRGALDRELFF.

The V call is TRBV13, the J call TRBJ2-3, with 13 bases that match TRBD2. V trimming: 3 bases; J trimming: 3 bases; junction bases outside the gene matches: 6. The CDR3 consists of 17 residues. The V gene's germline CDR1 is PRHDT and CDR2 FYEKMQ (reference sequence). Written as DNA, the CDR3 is TGTGCCAGCAGCTTGTGGACTAGCGGGGGATTAACAGATACGCAGTATTTT. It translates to CASSLWTSGGLTDTQYF.

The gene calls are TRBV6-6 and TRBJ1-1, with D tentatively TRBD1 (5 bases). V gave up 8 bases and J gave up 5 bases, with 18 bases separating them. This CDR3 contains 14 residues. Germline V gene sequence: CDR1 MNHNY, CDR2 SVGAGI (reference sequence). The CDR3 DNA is TGTGCCAGCCAGACTAACGGGGGGTGGACTGAAGCTTTCTTT. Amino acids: CASQTNGGWTEAFF.

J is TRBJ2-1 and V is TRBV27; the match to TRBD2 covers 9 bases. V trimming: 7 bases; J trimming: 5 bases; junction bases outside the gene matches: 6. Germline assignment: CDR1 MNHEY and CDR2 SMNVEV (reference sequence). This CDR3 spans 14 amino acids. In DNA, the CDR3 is TGTGCCAGCACCAGACAGCGGGGGGACAATGAGCAGTTCTTC. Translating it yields CASTRQRGDNEQFF.

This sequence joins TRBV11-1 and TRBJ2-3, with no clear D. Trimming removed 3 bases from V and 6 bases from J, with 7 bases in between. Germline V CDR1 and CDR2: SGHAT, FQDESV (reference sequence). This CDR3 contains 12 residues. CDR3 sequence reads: CASSFSVDTQYF. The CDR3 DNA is TGTGCCAGCAGCTTTTCGGTGGATACGCAGTATTTT.

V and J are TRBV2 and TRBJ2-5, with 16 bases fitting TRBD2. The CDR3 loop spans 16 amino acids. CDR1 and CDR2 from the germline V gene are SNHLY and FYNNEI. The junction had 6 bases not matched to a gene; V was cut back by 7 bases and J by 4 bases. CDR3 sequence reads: CASIGTSGRATETQYF. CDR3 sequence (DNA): TGTGCCAGCATCGGGACTAGCGGGAGGGCTACAGAGACCCAGTACTTC.

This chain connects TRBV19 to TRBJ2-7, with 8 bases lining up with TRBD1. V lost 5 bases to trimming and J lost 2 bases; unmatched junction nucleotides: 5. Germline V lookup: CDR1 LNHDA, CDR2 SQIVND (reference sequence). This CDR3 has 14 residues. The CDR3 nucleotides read TGTGCCAGTAGTCTCGTGACAGGGGCCTACGAGCAGTACTTC. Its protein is CASSLVTGAYEQYF.

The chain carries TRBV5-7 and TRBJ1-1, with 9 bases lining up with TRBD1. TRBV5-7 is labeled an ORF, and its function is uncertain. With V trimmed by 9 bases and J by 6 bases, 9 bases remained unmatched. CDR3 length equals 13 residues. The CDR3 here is CATLPGQGSEAFF. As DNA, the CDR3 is TGTGCCACCCTCCCGGGACAGGGCTCTGAAGCTTTCTTT.

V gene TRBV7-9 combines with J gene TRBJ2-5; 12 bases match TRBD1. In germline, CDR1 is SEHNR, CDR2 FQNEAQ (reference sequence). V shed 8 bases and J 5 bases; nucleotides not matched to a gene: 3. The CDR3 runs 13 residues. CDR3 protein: CASGTGGWETQYF. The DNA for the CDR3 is TGTGCCAGCGGGACAGGGGGCTGGGAGACCCAGTACTTC.

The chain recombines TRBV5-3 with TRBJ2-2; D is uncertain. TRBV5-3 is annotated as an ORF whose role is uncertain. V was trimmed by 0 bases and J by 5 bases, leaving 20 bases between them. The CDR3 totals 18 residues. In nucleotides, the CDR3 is TGTGCCAGAAGCTTGGTTAGGTTTGGGTGGAGAAAGACCGGGGAGCTGTTTTTT. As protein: CARSLVRFGWRKTGELFF.

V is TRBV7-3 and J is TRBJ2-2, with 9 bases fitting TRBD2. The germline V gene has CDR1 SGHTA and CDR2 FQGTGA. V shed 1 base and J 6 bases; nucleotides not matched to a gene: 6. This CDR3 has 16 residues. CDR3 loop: CASSLMGTSSAGELFF. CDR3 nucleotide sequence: TGTGCCAGCAGCTTAATGGGGACTAGCTCGGCCGGGGAGCTGTTTTTT.

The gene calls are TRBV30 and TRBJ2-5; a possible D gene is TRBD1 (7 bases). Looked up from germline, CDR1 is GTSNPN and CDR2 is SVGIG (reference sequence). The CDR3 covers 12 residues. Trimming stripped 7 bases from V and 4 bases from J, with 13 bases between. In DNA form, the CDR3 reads TGTGCCTTGGAGGGGGCAGGAGAGACCCAGTACTTC. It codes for CALEGAGETQYF.

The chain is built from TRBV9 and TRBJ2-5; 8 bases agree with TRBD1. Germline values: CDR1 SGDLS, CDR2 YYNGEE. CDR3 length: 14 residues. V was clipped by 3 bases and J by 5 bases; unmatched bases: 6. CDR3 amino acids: CASSDRTGRETQYF. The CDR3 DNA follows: TGTGCCAGCAGCGATCGGACAGGGCGGGAGACCCAGTACTTC.

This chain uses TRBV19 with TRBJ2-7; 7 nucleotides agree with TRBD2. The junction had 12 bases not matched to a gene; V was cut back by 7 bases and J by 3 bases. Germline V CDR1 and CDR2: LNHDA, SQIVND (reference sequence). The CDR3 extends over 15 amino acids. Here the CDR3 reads CASNSGTTLGYEQYF. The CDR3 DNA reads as TGTGCCAGTAACAGTGGGACTACTCTGGGCTACGAGCAGTACTTC. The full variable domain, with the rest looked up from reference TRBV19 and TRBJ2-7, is DGGITQSPKYLFRKEGQNVTLSCEQNLNHDAMYWYRQDPGQGLRLIYYSQIVNDFQKGDIAEGYSVSREKKESFPLTVTSAQKNPTAFYLCASNSGTTLGYEQYFGPGTRLTVT.

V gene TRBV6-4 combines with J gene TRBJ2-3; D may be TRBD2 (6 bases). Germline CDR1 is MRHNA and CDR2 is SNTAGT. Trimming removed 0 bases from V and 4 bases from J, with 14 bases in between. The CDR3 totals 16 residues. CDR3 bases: TGTGCCAGCAGTGACTCTAAGGGTGGAGGGCCAGATACGCAGTATTTT. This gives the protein CASSDSKGGGPDTQYF.

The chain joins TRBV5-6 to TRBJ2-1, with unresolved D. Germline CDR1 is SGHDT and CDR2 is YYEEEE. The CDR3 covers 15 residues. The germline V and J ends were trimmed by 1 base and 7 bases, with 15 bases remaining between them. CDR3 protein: CASSLWQQETNEQFF. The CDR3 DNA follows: TGTGCCAGCAGCTTGTGGCAGCAAGAGACTAATGAGCAGTTCTTC. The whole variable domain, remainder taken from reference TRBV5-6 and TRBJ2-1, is DAGVTQSPTHLIKTRGQQVTLRCSPKSGHDTVSWYQQALGQGPQFIFQYYEEEERQRGNFPDRFSGHQFPNYSSELNVNALLLGDSALYLCASSLWQQETNEQFFGPGTRLTVL.

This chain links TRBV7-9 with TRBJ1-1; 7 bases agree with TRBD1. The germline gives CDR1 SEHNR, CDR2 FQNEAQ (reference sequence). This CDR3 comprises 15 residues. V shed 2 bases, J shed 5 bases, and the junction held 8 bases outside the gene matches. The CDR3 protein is CASSLLSTGSTEAFF. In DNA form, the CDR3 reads TGTGCCAGCAGCTTACTATCGACAGGGTCGACTGAAGCTTTCTTT. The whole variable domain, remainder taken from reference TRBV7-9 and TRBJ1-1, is DTGVSQNPRHKITKRGQNVTFRCDPISEHNRLYWYRQTLGQGPEFLTYFQNEAQLEKSRLLSDRFSAERPKGSFSTLEIQRTEQGDSAMYLCASSLLSTGSTEAFFGQGTRLTVV.